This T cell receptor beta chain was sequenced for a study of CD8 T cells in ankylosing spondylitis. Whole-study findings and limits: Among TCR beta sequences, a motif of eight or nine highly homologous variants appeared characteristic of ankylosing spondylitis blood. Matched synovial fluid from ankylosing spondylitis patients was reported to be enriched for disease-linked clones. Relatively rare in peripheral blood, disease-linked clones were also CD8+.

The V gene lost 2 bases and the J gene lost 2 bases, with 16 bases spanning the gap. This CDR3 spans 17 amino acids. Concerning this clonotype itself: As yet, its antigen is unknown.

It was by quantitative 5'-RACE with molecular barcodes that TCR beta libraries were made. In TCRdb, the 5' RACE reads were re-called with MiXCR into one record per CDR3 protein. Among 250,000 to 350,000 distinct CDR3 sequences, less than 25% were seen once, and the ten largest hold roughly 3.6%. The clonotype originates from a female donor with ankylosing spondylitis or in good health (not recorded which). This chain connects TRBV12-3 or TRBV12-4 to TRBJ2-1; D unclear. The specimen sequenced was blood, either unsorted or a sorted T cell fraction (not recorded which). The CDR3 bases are TGTGCCAGCAGTTTATCGGCGTCAGGCGGTACCTACAATGAGCAGTTCTTC. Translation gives CASSLSASGGTYNEQFF.